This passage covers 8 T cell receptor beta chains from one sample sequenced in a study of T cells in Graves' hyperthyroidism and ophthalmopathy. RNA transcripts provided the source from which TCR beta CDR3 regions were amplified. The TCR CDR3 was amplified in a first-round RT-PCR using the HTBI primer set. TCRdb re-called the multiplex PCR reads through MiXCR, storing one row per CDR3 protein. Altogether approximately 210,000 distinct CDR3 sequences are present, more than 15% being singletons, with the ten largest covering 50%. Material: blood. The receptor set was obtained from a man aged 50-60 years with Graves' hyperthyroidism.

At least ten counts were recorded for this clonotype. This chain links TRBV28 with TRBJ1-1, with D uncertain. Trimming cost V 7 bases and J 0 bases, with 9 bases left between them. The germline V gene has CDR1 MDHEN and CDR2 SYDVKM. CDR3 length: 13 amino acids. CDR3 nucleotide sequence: TGTGCCAGCATGAGACTGATGAACACTGAAGCTTTCTTT. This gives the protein CASMRLMNTEAFF. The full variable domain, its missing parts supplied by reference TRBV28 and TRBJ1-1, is DVKVTQSSRYLVKRTGEKVFLECVQDMDHENMFWYRQDPGLGLRLIYFSYDVKMKEKGDIPEGYSVSREKKERFSLILESASTNQTSMYLCASMRLMNTEAFFGQGTRLTVV.

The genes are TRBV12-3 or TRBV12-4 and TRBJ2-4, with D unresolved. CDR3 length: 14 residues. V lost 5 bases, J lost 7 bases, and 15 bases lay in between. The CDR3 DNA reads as TGTGCCAGCAGTCCCTCGCCCGGATACAACATTCAGTACTTC. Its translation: CASSPSPGYNIQYF.

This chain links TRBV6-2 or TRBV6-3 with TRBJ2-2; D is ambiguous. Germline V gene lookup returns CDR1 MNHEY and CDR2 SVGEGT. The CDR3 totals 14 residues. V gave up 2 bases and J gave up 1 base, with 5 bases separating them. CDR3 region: CASSYSLNTGELFF. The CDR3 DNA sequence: TGTGCCAGCAGTTACAGTTTGAACACCGGGGAGCTGTTTTTT.

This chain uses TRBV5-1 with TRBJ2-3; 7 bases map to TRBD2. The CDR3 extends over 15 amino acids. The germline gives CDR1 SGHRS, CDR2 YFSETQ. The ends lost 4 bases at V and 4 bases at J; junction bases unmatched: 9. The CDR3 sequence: CASSRDYDSPDTQYF. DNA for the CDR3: TGCGCCAGCAGCCGGGACTACGATAGCCCAGATACGCAGTATTTT.

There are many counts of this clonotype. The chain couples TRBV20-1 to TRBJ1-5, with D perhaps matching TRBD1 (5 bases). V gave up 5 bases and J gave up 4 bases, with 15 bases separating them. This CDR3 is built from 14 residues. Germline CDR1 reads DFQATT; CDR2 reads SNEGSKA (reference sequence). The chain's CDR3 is CSAGTVLANQPQHF. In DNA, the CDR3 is TGCAGTGCTGGGACTGTACTGGCGAATCAGCCCCAGCATTTT.

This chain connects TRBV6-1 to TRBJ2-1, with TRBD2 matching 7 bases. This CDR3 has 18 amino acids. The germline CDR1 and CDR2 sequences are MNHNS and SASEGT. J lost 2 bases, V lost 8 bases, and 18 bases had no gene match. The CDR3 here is CASRHQKLAGSAYNEQFF. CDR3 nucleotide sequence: TGTGCCAGCCGCCACCAAAAATTAGCGGGCTCGGCCTACAATGAGCAGTTCTTC.

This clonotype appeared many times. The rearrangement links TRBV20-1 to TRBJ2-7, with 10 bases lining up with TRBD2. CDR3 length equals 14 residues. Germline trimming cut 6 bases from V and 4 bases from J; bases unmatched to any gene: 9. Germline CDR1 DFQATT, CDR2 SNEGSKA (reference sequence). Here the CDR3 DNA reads TGCAGTGCCAGATTACCTAGCGGGAGTTACGAGCAGTACTTC. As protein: CSARLPSGSYEQYF.

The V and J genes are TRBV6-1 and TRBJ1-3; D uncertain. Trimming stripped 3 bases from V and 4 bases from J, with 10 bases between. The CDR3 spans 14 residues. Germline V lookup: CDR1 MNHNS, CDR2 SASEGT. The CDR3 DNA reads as TGTGCCAGCAGTGAGACGGATTCCGGAAACACCATATATTTT. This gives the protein CASSETDSGNTIYF.